This TCR beta chain emerged from a study of T cells in narcolepsy. Trimming took 3 bases from V and 4 from J, leaving 13 bases between them. CDR3 size: 14 residues. The table came from immunoSEQ multiplex PCR; TCRdb's copy has only in-frame clones and leaves some out. This repertoire shows about 30,000 clones, 75% to 85% found once; its top ten account for 0.85% to 1.3%. The rearrangement joins TRBV5-7 to TRBJ1-2; D not resolved. TRBV5-7 has ORF status, its function being uncertain. Specimen: CD45RA- memory CD4+ T cells from PBMCs. The receptor was isolated from a human donor with narcolepsy. This chain's CDR3 is CASSSDRTVYGYTF. CDR3 bases: TGTGCCAGCAGCTCGGACCGTACCGTCTATGGCTACACCTTC.